This TCR beta chain comes out of a study of cytomegalovirus exposure and HLA in healthy donors. Regarding the study as a whole: After further analysis at a later stage, 16,951 TCR beta sequences were associated with HLA alleles at 0.05 false discovery rate.

Notes on this clone: Its specificity is unknown.

PCR involved 60 Vbeta and 13 Jbeta primers. Here immunoSEQ multiplex PCR was the method, and the copy in TCRdb shows in-frame clones only, minus some. The sample data list about 130,000 clones. Between the trimmed V and J ends, which lost 7 bases and 3 bases, there was a span of 22 bases. The CDR3 contains 17 residues. CDR1 LNHDA and CDR2 SQIVND come from the germline V gene (reference sequence). The receptor was isolated from a woman between 40 and 50 years old in good health and CMV-seropositive. The chain links TRBV19 to TRBJ1-5; the D gene is possibly TRBD1 (5 bases). The sample comprised PBMCs. The CDR3 nucleotides read TGTGCCAGTACCCCGCGCCCTGGGGCTGGGAACAATCAGCCCCAGCATTTT. It encodes CASTPRPGAGNNQPQHF.